This paragraph covers one TCR beta chain sequence. Recruited during active infection, patients (from Seattle) were subsequently followed longitudinally. The sample comes from a study of blood T cell repertoires in COVID-19. As for the study in general: Sites across the United States, Italy and Spain contributed samples from acute and convalescent COVID-19. From T cells, B-cell-depleted T cells, or PBMCs came the material, which was cDNA or gDNA.

In germline, CDR1 is SGHRS, CDR2 YFSETQ. Trimming at V came to 5 bases and at J to 3 bases, leaving 10 bases not matched to a gene. CDR3 size: 15 residues. In the original analysis: Amplification of reference gene primers provided the estimated nucleated cell counts. Profiling relied on immunoSEQ multiplex PCR, and the TCRdb table lists in-frame clones only, not all of them. V, J and clone size are taken as reported in that table, and D and trimming were inferred from the DNA itself. The sample consists of about 160,000 clones, roughly 84% of them appearing once. This TCR derives from an elderly man with COVID-19, enrolled during active disease. The V and J genes are TRBV5-1 and TRBJ2-7; 8 positions agree with TRBD1. Sequences were obtained from peripheral blood. The CDR3 region has the DNA TGCGCCAGCAGTCCGACAGGGGAAACCGACTACGAGCAGTACTTC. This encodes CASSPTGETDYEQYF.